This record covers a single TCR beta chain. The data were produced by immunoSEQ multiplex PCR, yet TCRdb's version contains in-frame clones alone and is incomplete. Of more than 65,000 clones listed, approximately 92% are singletons. This sample stems from a study of T cell changes during pregnancy in multiple sclerosis. CDR1 is LGHNA, CDR2 YSLEER, per germline. V lost 4 bases and J lost 2, with 15 bases in between. The CDR3 has 15 amino acids. The sequence was collected from a female donor with multiple sclerosis, enrolled in a pregnancy study. J is TRBJ2-7 and V is TRBV4-3, with a tentative D call TRBD1 (5 bases). Specimen: peripheral blood, collected in the first trimester of pregnancy. Written as DNA, the CDR3 is TGCGCCAGCAGCCGAGAATACAGGACACCCTACGAGCAGTACTTC. Protein sequence: CASSREYRTPYEQYF.